This passage covers 11 T cell receptor beta chains from one sample sequenced in a study of blood T cells in healthy people across ages. Together with a sample-barcoded 5' primer, a J-beta primer mix was included in a second PCR lasting roughly 7 to 11 cycles. A single record per CDR3 protein comes from TCRdb applying MiXCR to the 5' RACE reads. The sample carries about 840,000 distinct CDR3 sequences, 25% to 30% recorded once. A further study also used this sample, focusing on T cells of mothers and their children.

The material sequenced was blood. Source of these receptors: a woman in her thirties or forties in good health.

This chain links TRBV5-6 with TRBJ2-2; 9 bases match TRBD1. Germline loops: CDR1 SGHDT, CDR2 YYEEEE. After removal of 7 bases from V and 5 bases from J, the junction contained 9 bases not matched to a gene. The CDR3 loop spans 15 amino acids. The CDR3 loop is CASATGTGRTGELFF. The CDR3 nucleotides read TGTGCCAGCGCCACCGGGACAGGGAGAACCGGGGAGCTGTTTTTT. Combining the CDR3 with reference TRBV5-6 and TRBJ2-2 gives the whole variable domain DAGVTQSPTHLIKTRGQQVTLRCSPKSGHDTVSWYQQALGQGPQFIFQYYEEEERQRGNFPDRFSGHQFPNYSSELNVNALLLGDSALYLCASATGTGRTGELFFGEGSRLTVL.

V usage is TRBV28 and J usage is TRBJ2-7; D is perhaps TRBD1 (5 bases). The CDR3 has 14 residues. Germline V gene data show CDR1 as MDHEN and CDR2 as SYDVKM. V gave up 6 bases and J gave up 5 bases, with 17 bases separating them. The CDR3 reads CASSVRQNPHEQYF. In DNA form, the CDR3 reads TGTGCCAGCAGCGTCCGACAGAACCCCCACGAGCAGTACTTC. Complete variable domain (other parts from reference TRBV28 and TRBJ2-7): DVKVTQSSRYLVKRTGEKVFLECVQDMDHENMFWYRQDPGLGLRLIYFSYDVKMKEKGDIPEGYSVSREKKERFSLILESASTNQTSMYLCASSVRQNPHEQYFGPGTRLTVT.

To note about this clonotype: This sequence may be a read error, since a much larger clone differs from it by one base. The gene calls are TRBV7-2 and TRBJ1-2; the D gene is possibly TRBD1 (5 bases). Germline V lookup: CDR1 SGHTA, CDR2 FQGNSA. The CDR3 contains 12 residues. The CDR3 is CVSSSGSGGYTF. The CDR3, as DNA: TGTGTCAGCAGCTCTGGATCAGGGGGCTACACCTTC.

This clonotype has a count of ten or more. The J gene is TRBJ1-1, the V gene TRBV5-5; D might be TRBD1 (6 bases). The germline gives CDR1 SGHKS, CDR2 YYEKEE (reference sequence). This CDR3 region has 13 residues. The V end lost 6 bases, the J end lost 5 bases, and 14 bases lay between the germline ends. The CDR3 nucleotides read TGTGCCAGCACCATAACAGGGACTACTGAAGCTTTCTTT. Translated, it gives CASTITGTTEAFF.

This clonotype has a handful of counts. J is TRBJ1-2 and V is TRBV5-4; 10 positions agree with TRBD1. The CDR3 is 17 residues long. CDR1 and CDR2 from the germline V gene are SGHNT and YYREEE (reference sequence). The trim removed 5 bases at V and 4 bases at J, leaving 14 bases unmatched. CDR3 nucleotide sequence: TGTGCCAGCAGGATCCGGGACAGGGGATTTCTTGGCTATGGCTACACCTTC. Translated, it gives CASRIRDRGFLGYGYTF.

Note on this clonotype: At one boundary the junction diverges from the germline segment, which might be a read error. The V gene is TRBV20-1, the J gene TRBJ1-1; possibly TRBD1 for D (6 bases). Germline V gene data show CDR1 as DFQATT and CDR2 as SNEGSKA (reference sequence). The CDR3 loop spans 15 amino acids. CDR3 residues: CASSFGLQGNTEAFF. Here the CDR3 DNA reads TGTGCCAGTAGTTTTGGCTTACAGGGGAACACTGAAGCTTTCTTT.

This clonotype has more than one count but fewer than ten. The chain combines TRBV30 with TRBJ2-1; D call uncertain. Trimming removed 2 bases from V and 7 bases from J, with 12 bases in between. The CDR3 contains 13 residues. The germline V gene encodes CDR1 GTSNPN and CDR2 SVGIG (reference sequence). The CDR3 is CAWSLSGRNEQFF. CDR3 bases: TGTGCCTGGAGTCTTTCGGGTCGAAATGAGCAGTTCTTC.

This clonotype appeared once. The rearrangement joins TRBV20-1 to TRBJ2-7; 10 bases are a match to TRBD2. The end of the DNA is better explained by TRBJ2-5, so the J call may be wrong. Germline loops: CDR1 DFQATT, CDR2 SNEGSKA (reference sequence). The CDR3 is 20 amino acids. In DNA, the CDR3 is TGCAGTGCCAAGTACCCCCTTGGGATAGCGGGGGGCGGACCCCAAGAGACCCAGTACTTC. It translates to CSAKYPLGIAGGGPQETQYF.

This clonotype was counted at least ten times. The chain is built from TRBV7-6 and TRBJ2-6; 7 bases align to TRBD2. J gave up 0 bases and V 5 bases, and 10 bases lay outside the gene matches. The CDR3 is 18 residues long. CDR1 SGHVS and CDR2 FNYEAQ come from the germline V gene. The CDR3 loop is CASSPGPRTSSGANVLTF. DNA of the CDR3: TGTGCCAGCAGCCCAGGGCCCAGGACTAGCTCTGGGGCCAACGTCCTGACTTTC.

This clonotype was picked up a small number of times. The chain uses TRBV18 and TRBJ2-7; possibly TRBD1 for D (5 bases). The V gene's germline CDR1 is KGHSH and CDR2 LQKENI. This CDR3 is built from 15 residues. Trimming cost V 2 bases and J 7 bases, with 18 bases left between them. CDR3 nucleotide sequence: TGTGCCAGCTCACCAATAGACAGTTCTCTGATGGAGCAGTACTTC. Amino acids: CASSPIDSSLMEQYF.

Worth noting for this clonotype: A clone one base away is much larger, so this may be a read error. The CDR3 loop reads CSTLAGGAREQQFF. The CDR3 nucleotides are TGCAGCACCTTAGCGGGGGGGGCCCGTGAGCAGCAGTTCTTC. The chain links TRBV29-1 to TRBJ2-1; 11 bases agree with TRBD2. The CDR3 loop spans 14 amino acids. Germline V gene sequence: CDR1 SQVTM, CDR2 ANQGSEA. The junction had 14 bases not matched to a gene; V was cut back by 8 bases and J by 11 bases.